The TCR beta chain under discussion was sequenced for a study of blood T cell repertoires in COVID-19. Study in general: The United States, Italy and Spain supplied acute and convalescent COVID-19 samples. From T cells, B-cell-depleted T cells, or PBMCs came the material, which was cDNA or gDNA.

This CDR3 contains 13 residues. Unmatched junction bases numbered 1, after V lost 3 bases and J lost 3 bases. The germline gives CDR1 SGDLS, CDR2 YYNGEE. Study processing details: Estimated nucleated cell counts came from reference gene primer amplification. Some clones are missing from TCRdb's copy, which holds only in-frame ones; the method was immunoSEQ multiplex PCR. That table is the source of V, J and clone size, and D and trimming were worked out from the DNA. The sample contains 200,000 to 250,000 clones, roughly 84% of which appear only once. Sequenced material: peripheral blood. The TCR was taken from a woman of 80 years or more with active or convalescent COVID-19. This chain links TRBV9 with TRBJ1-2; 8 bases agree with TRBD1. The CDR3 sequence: CASSADRDYGYTF. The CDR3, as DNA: TGTGCCAGCAGCGCGGACAGGGACTATGGCTACACCTTC.